This T cell receptor (beta chain) was captured in a study of blood T cell repertoires in COVID-19. About the research overall: From T cells, B-cell-depleted T cells, or PBMCs came the material, which was cDNA or gDNA.

Germline CDR1 and CDR2: SGHRS and YFSETQ. This CDR3 is built from 15 residues. V was clipped by 3 bases and J by 6 bases, with 16 bases between them. Only in-frame clones appear in the TCRdb table, and some are missing; sequencing was by immunoSEQ multiplex PCR. Counted here are a few hundred thousand clones, 89% occurring once; the ten biggest clones make up roughly 1.2%. The sequencing input was peripheral blood. The chain couples TRBV5-1 to TRBJ1-5; TRBD1 is a possible D gene (6 bases). The source is a man aged 35 to 55 with acute or convalescent COVID-19. The CDR3 loop is CASSWGGRAGQPQHF. CDR3 nucleotides: TGCGCCAGCAGCTGGGGGGGCAGGGCAGGTCAGCCCCAGCATTTT.